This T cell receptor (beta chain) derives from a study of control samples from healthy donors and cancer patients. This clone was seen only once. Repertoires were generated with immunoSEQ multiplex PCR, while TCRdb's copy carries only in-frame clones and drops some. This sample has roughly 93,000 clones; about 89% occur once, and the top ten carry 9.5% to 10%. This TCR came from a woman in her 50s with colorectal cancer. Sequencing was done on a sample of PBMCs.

The CDR3 loop reads CASSRSHHSNQPQHF. The CDR3 DNA is TGTGCCAGCAGCCGAAGTCATCATAGCAATCAGCCCCAGCATTTT. The chain employs TRBV6-2 or TRBV6-3 and TRBJ1-5; D call uncertain. V dropped 6 bases and J dropped 0 bases, with 12 bases sitting between them. The V gene's germline CDR1 is MNHEY and CDR2 SVGEGT. The CDR3 length is 15 residues.